This TCR beta chain was sequenced during a study of tumor-infiltrating lymphocytes in oesophageal squamous cell carcinoma. TCRdb itself ran the PCR reads through MiXCR, one entry per CDR3 protein. The table lists about 13,000 distinct CDR3 sequences, about half of them singletons. CDR1 and CDR2 (germline): SGHTA, FQGNSA. There are 15 residues in the CDR3. V usage is TRBV7-2 and J usage is TRBJ2-3; D not resolved. TRBJ2-7 matches the DNA end more closely, so the J call is doubtful. This receptor was taken from a female donor with esophageal squamous cell carcinoma. Sequencing was performed on blood. For the CDR3, the DNA is TGTGCCAGCAGCTTAGAAGGGTATCCTTCCTACGAGCAGTACTTC. It encodes CASSLEGYPSYEQYF.